What follows is one TCR beta chain and its context. The antigen remains undetermined. The data belong to a study of shared clonotypes between healthy human individuals. Study-wide background: Researchers drew samples from a couple of women and a few men aged 18 to 49.

Naivety among CD8 cells was defined by CD45RO negativity and positive CCR7 selection, thereby excluding terminally differentiated effector memory CD45RA+ cells. General study findings and limits: Non-shared clonotypes were found to have lower generation probabilities than the clonotypes that were shared by all four of the sorted-subset donors.

The CDR3 runs 10 residues. Trimming took off 3 bases at V and 8 bases at J, with 3 bases between the two ends. Germline V gives CDR1 SNHLY, CDR2 FYNNEI. The authors distributed each subset's genomic DNA evenly over several immunoSEQ plates. As handled by the study authors: Sequence data from immunoSEQ were junction-only and lacked quality scores; consequently, filtering differed. Sequencing used immunoSEQ multiplex PCR; TCRdb keeps in-frame clones, though not all of them. That table gives V, J and clone size, and the DNA gave D and trimming. Of some 2 million clones listed, roughly 94% are singletons.

The sequence derives from a man aged 18 to 30 in good health. The chain uses TRBV2 and TRBJ2-3, with no clear D. Source material: naive CD8+ T cells sorted from blood. The CDR3 here is CASSEGTQYF. The CDR3 DNA is TGTGCCAGCAGTGAGGGTACGCAGTATTTT.